This T cell receptor (beta chain) was sequenced in a study of human T cells and chemical hapten exposure (dated by TCRdb to about 2021). Some background on the complete study: For sensitization, 2% DPC in acetone was applied to an approximately 2 cm by approximately 2 cm area of upper inner arm skin. Alopecia areata with under or over 50% scalp involvement, alopecia totalis and alopecia universalis were represented in the patient cohort, which was mostly female. Patch testing was done on the upper back using Finn chambers containing 0.01% DPC, and results were scored after 6 days according to International Contact Dermatitis Research Group standards. Throughout the roughly 25-week study period, patients were also given weekly therapeutic DPC doses on the scalp. In alopecia patients, the study followed how the peripheral blood TCR repertoire changed in vivo over primary and secondary sensitization to diphenylcyclopropenone (DPC), a hapten. Blood for TCR sequencing was provided by twenty-nine alopecia patients at one to four time points (pre-sensitization, 2, 6 and 24 weeks). Libraries were pooled for sequencing, and variation in per-sample TCR yields was attributed mainly to small differences in library volumes within the pool. Blood samples were taken from patients before sensitization (week 0) and then at 2, 6 and about 24 weeks after DPC sensitization.

About this clonotype itself: Its antigen specificity is not known. Base-call qualities are not available, and no considerably larger clone is one nucleotide away.

The CDR3 runs 15 residues from the cysteine to the phenylalanine. Left in the record is the CDR3 DNA by itself, 45 bases read in frame from the first base. For this chain, trimming is 1 base at the V end and 2 bases at the J end, and the number of junction bases without a gene match is 3. CDR1 is given as SGHTA and CDR2 as FQGNSA, both from the germline V gene. Findings and caveats that apply to the study as a whole: Alopecia, a presumed autoimmune disease, was present in all patients, so the immune response of the patients might differ from that of healthy individuals. No change with DPC sensitization was found in the number of TCRs above 1 in 1000 frequency, and no evidence of global repertoire structure alterations was found. A positive correlation was found between the number of PT1 expanded TCRs and patch test score, with significance reached at thresholds 8, 16 and 32 but not 4. Repeated subsampling changed both the strength of the expansion versus patch-test correlation and the threshold at which the correlation became significant. Expanded TCRs formed significantly more large CDR3 similarity clusters than pre-sensitization or healthy control sets, consistent with antigen-driven responses.

Library preparation used RACE. The reads were generated on a NextSeq 500. During library preparation, unique molecular identifiers were attached to individual cDNA molecules so that TCRs could be counted quantitatively and reproducibly. From each blood RNA sample, both TCR alpha and TCR beta chains were sequenced. For the original study's pipeline: The median number of TCRs per sample was roughly 98,000, ranging from about 20,000 to 750,000. The Decombinator software suite was used to annotate the V, J and CDR3 of the TCR reads. Every sample was subsampled to the same number of TCRs (28,000) for the PS versus PT1 abundance plots. TCRs were defined as expanded if absent before sensitization and observed at least eight times at the 2-week time point. Using fastp at Q25 and MiXCR, TCRdb reprocessed the public reads and kept productive beta chains. Each entry merges the rows of one CDR3 protein and shows their most common DNA and genes. These V and J calls derive from TCRdb rather than the authors' analysis. Within this sample are 95,000 to 150,000 distinct CDR3 sequences, with about 13% of them counted one time only. The ten largest make up over 0.85% of the sample.

This specimen's time point label, per the study, means: patch test 1, 2 weeks after DPC sensitization. Taken with the paper, the label for treatment or condition translates to: therapeutic diphenylcyclopropenone sensitization with weekly scalp DPC. Blood at each patch-test visit was drawn before the patch test was applied. Patients were eligible if aged 18 to 70, diagnosed with alopecia and judged suitable for DPC therapy, and pregnant patients were excluded. Total RNA was extracted from unfractionated whole blood that had been collected in Tempus Blood RNA tubes. Recombination linked TRBV7-2 to TRBJ2-5; TRBD1 matches 8 bases in the middle. Sample: whole blood, taken in connection with sensitization to the hapten diphenylcyclopropenone (DPC). The sequence was collected from a man aged 18 to 29 with alopecia areata. Some clones in this sample may be carry-over from other donors' samples. DNA sequence: TGTGCCAGCAGCTTAGTAGGGACAGGACAAGAGACCCAGTACTTC. It is translated as CASSLVGTGQETQYF.